Below, 20 T cell receptor beta chains from the same sample are listed, as sequenced in a study of graft-versus-host responses after intestinal transplantation. Profiling relied on immunoSEQ multiplex PCR, and the TCRdb table lists in-frame clones only, not all of them. The profile shows more than 65,000 clones, 84% of them singletons. These receptors' targets are unknown. This specimen was unstimulated CD4+ T cells sorted from spleen or lymph node cells, taken before transplant. The source is a human donor who was the organ donor for an intestinal transplant.

DNA of the CDR3: TGCGCCAGCAGCCAAGAAGGGCAGGGCCTGGGAAACACCATATATTTT. Translated: CASSQEGQGLGNTIYF. This chain uses TRBV4-1 with TRBJ1-3; D is possibly TRBD1 (5 bases). Germline assignment: CDR1 MGHRA and CDR2 YSYEKL. The ends were cut back, 0 bases at V and 4 bases at J, with 13 bases in the middle. This CDR3 is built from 16 residues.

This clone showed up just a few times. The chain couples TRBV28 to TRBJ1-2, with 9 bases that match TRBD1. The CDR3 spans 11 residues. Per germline, CDR1 MDHEN and CDR2 SYDVKM. Trimming took 5 bases from V and 10 from J; bases not matched to a gene: 2. The CDR3 loop is CASSTGGDYTF. The DNA of the CDR3 is TGTGCCAGCAGTACAGGGGGCGACTACACCTTC.

The chain is built from TRBV18 and TRBJ2-1; 11 bases fit TRBD2. The CDR3 has 17 amino acids. V gave up 4 bases and J gave up 2 bases; unmatched junction bases: 7. Per germline, CDR1 KGHSH and CDR2 LQKENI. The CDR3 sequence is CASSLLSSGGTYNEQFF. For the CDR3, the DNA is TGTGCCAGCTCACTCCTTTCTAGCGGGGGGACCTACAATGAGCAGTTCTTC.

Only a few counts were recorded for this clone. The V call is TRBV2, the J call TRBJ2-3, with TRBD2 identical over 14 bases. V was pared by 5 bases and J by 8 bases, with 9 bases of the junction left unmatched. The CDR3 totals 16 residues. Germline CDR1 is SNHLY and CDR2 is FYNNEI. CDR3 amino acids: CASSPGLAGGLPTQYF. The CDR3 DNA is TGTGCCAGCAGTCCCGGACTAGCGGGGGGATTACCTACGCAGTATTTT.

CDR3 sequence: CASRPGQDNSPLHF. The CDR3 DNA sequence: TGTGCCAGCAGGCCGGGACAAGACAATTCACCCCTCCACTTT. The J gene is TRBJ1-6, the V gene TRBV7-3; D is possibly TRBD1 (6 bases). V lost 6 bases to trimming and J lost 7 bases, with 13 bases between them. The germline V gene encodes CDR1 SGHTA and CDR2 FQGTGA. This CDR3 comprises 14 residues. Full variable domain (remainder filled in from reference TRBV7-3 and TRBJ1-6): GAGVSQTPSNKVTEKGKYVELRCDPISGHTALYWYRQSLGQGPEFLIYFQGTGAADDSGLPNDRFFAVRPEGSVSTLKIQRTERGDSAVYLCASRPGQDNSPLHFGNGTRLTVT.

The V call is TRBV7-2, the J call TRBJ2-7; possibly TRBD2 for D (5 bases). The CDR3 is 13 residues long. Germline V lookup: CDR1 SGHTA, CDR2 FQGNSA. Trimming cost V 0 bases and J 2 bases, with 5 bases left between them. The CDR3 sequence: CASSLATTYEQYV. In nucleotides, the CDR3 is TGTGCCAGCAGCTTAGCGACTACCTACGAGCAGTACGTC.

The V and J genes are TRBV5-6 and TRBJ2-3, with 8 bases lining up with TRBD1. This CDR3 region has 15 residues. The J segment lost 14 bases and the V segment lost 4 bases, leaving 18 bases of the junction unmatched. Germline assignment: CDR1 SGHDT and CDR2 YYEEEE. CDR3 loop: CASSTSAGTGIRLYF. The CDR3 nucleotides read TGTGCCAGCAGCACATCGGCCGGGACAGGCATACGGCTGTATTTT.

This chain links TRBV7-8 with TRBJ2-7; 7 bases are shared with TRBD2. After removal of 1 base from V and 7 bases from J, the junction contained 10 bases not matched to a gene. The germline V gene encodes CDR1 SGHVS and CDR2 FQNEAQ. The CDR3 is 15 residues long. The DNA for the CDR3 is TGTGCCAGCAGCTTAGGGAGGGCGCGGCGGGAGGAGCAGTACGTC. It encodes CASSLGRARREEQYV.

This chain uses TRBV27 with TRBJ2-1, with 9 bases identical to TRBD1. The CDR3 runs to 14 residues. J lost 9 bases, V lost 5 bases, and 8 bases had no gene match. Germline-derived CDR1 and CDR2 are MNHEY and SMNVEV (reference sequence). The CDR3 coding sequence is TGTGCCAGCAGTACGGGACAGGGATTAAGTGAGCAGTTCTTC. Translating it yields CASSTGQGLSEQFF.

The CDR3 here is CASSTTGAINEKLFF. DNA for the CDR3: TGTGCCAGTAGTACTACAGGGGCCATAAATGAAAAACTGTTTTTT. The chain couples TRBV19 to TRBJ1-4; TRBD1 matches 7 bases. Per germline, CDR1 LNHDA and CDR2 SQIVND (reference sequence). Trimming at V came to 4 bases and at J to 5 bases, leaving 7 bases not matched to a gene. The CDR3 runs to 15 residues. Full variable domain (outside the CDR3, taken from reference TRBV19 and TRBJ1-4): DGGITQSPKYLFRKEGQNVTLSCEQNLNHDAMYWYRQDPGQGLRLIYYSQIVNDFQKGDIAEGYSVSREKKESFPLTVTSAQKNPTAFYLCASSTTGAINEKLFFGSGTQLSVL.

The gene calls are TRBV5-1 and TRBJ2-5, with 10 bases matching TRBD2. The CDR3 spans 15 residues. CDR1 SGHRS and CDR2 YFSETQ come from the germline V gene. J gave up 5 bases and V 0 bases, and 4 bases lay outside the gene matches. The CDR3 spells CASSLGAGGPETQYF. The CDR3 nucleotides are TGCGCCAGCAGCTTGGGAGCGGGGGGGCCGGAGACCCAGTACTTC.

The chain couples TRBV2 to TRBJ2-1; 9 nucleotides agree with TRBD2. The V and J ends lost 6 bases and 6 bases, in that order; junction bases with no gene match: 6. Germline-derived CDR1 and CDR2 are SNHLY and FYNNEI. The CDR3 has 14 residues. CDR3 residues: CASSERRGGNEQFF. Here the CDR3 DNA reads TGTGCCAGCAGCGAACGGCGGGGGGGCAATGAGCAGTTCTTC.

This chain joins TRBV28 and TRBJ2-7, with 7 bases aligning to TRBD2. This CDR3 is 14 amino acids long. Germline CDR1 and CDR2: MDHEN and SYDVKM. Losses at the gene ends were 5 bases for V and 0 bases for J; bases not matched to a gene: 4. This CDR3 reads CASSAAGVSYEQYV. Written as DNA, the CDR3 is TGTGCCAGCAGTGCTGCGGGGGTCTCCTACGAGCAGTACGTC.

In its sample, this clone was seen a few times. The rearrangement joins TRBV27 to TRBJ2-5; 7 nucleotides line up with TRBD2. Germline assignment: CDR1 MNHEY and CDR2 SMNVEV (reference sequence). This CDR3 has 15 residues. V lost 3 bases to trimming and J lost 5 bases; unmatched junction nucleotides: 9. The CDR3 bases are TGTGCCAGCAGTTTTTGGGGGGGATCGTCGGAGACCCAGTACTTC. Its translation: CASSFWGGSSETQYF.

The genes are TRBV28 and TRBJ1-1, with 10 bases that match TRBD1. J was trimmed by 7 bases and V by 2 bases; bases with no gene match: 16. The CDR3 is 18 amino acids. Germline-derived CDR1 and CDR2 are MDHEN and SYDVKM. The chain's CDR3 is CASSLQRRQGAVRFEAFF. The DNA for the CDR3 is TGTGCCAGCAGTTTACAACGGCGACAGGGGGCGGTAAGGTTTGAAGCTTTCTTT. The full variable domain, in which reference TRBV28 and TRBJ1-1 provide the parts outside the CDR3, is DVKVTQSSRYLVKRTGEKVFLECVQDMDHENMFWYRQDPGLGLRLIYFSYDVKMKEKGDIPEGYSVSREKKERFSLILESASTNQTSMYLCASSLQRRQGAVRFEAFFGQGTRLTVV.

This chain connects TRBV2 to TRBJ1-2; possible D gene TRBD1, 6 bases. V shed 3 bases and J shed 5 bases, with 10 bases lying between them. The CDR3 sequence is 13 residues long. The germline CDR1 and CDR2 sequences are SNHLY and FYNNEI. CDR3 protein: CASSESRGYGYTF. The CDR3 nucleotides read TGTGCCAGCAGTGAGTCCAGGGGATATGGCTACACCTTC. The full variable domain, rest sourced from reference TRBV2 and TRBJ1-2, is EPEVTQTPSHQVTQMGQEVILRCVPISNHLYFYWYRQILGQKVEFLVSFYNNEISEKSEIFDDQFSVERPDGSNFTLKIRSTKLEDSAMYFCASSESRGYGYTFGSGTRLTVV.

The chain is built from TRBV27 and TRBJ1-5; the D is unclear. CDR3 length: 10 residues. The germline CDR1 and CDR2 sequences are MNHEY and SMNVEV (reference sequence). Trimming stripped 3 bases from V and 9 bases from J, with 3 bases between. The CDR3 nucleotides are TGTGCCAGCAGTTTTCGGCCCCAGCATTTT. As protein: CASSFRPQHF.

The chain recombines TRBV19 with TRBJ2-7; D is perhaps TRBD1 (5 bases). The CDR3 is 14 residues long. V lost 5 bases and J lost 4, with 15 bases in between. Germline V CDR1 and CDR2: LNHDA, SQIVND (reference sequence). In nucleotides, the CDR3 is TGTGCCAGTAGTCTGCGGCAGGGTCCATACGAGCAGTACGTC. Its translation is CASSLRQGPYEQYV.

This rearrangement joins TRBV29-1 to TRBJ2-5; possible D gene TRBD2, 6 bases. The CDR3 sequence is 11 residues long. Germline V gene sequence: CDR1 SQVTM, CDR2 ANQGSEA. The CDR3 DNA reads TGCAGTGGCAGGAACGGGGAGGCCCAGTACTTC. Translation gives CSGRNGEAQYF.

This chain joins TRBV7-8 and TRBJ2-2; a possible D gene is TRBD1 (5 bases). Germline CDR1 reads SGHVS; CDR2 reads FQNEAQ. The CDR3 runs to 13 residues. Trimming removed 5 bases at V and 6 bases at J, with 10 bases between. DNA for the CDR3: TGTGCCAGCAGCCCCCTCAGGGCCGGGGAGCTGTTTTTT. As protein: CASSPLRAGELFF.